Below are 13 T cell receptor beta chains sequenced from a single sample in a study of long-term antiretroviral therapy in people with HIV (dated 2022 in TCRdb). Sequencing of the TRB variable region was done with the immunoSEQ hsTCRB v3.0 assay at survey level resolution. TCRdb limited this immuneACCESS table to in-frame rearrangements with V and J called. A share of clones is missing; checked studies link under half to unresolved V genes, and the rest is unexplained. The sample records 35,000 or so clones, approximately 83% of which are singletons. 10% to 13% of the sample rests with the top ten. The sample in question was unsorted PBMCs, obtained 2.2 years after starting antiretroviral therapy. Receptors were obtained from a man aged 18 to 35 with HIV.

The chain is built from TRBV5-1 and TRBJ2-5; no firm D call. The ends were cut back, 3 bases at V and 7 bases at J, with 13 bases in the middle. Per germline, CDR1 SGHRS and CDR2 YFSETQ. The CDR3 loop spans 13 amino acids. In DNA, the CDR3 is TGCGCCAGCAGCTCCGGGTCGGTGGGGACCCAGTACTTC. The encoded protein is CASSSGSVGTQYF.

V and J are TRBV4-3 and TRBJ2-3; 8 bases agree with TRBD1. Germline loops: CDR1 LGHNA, CDR2 YSLEER. The CDR3 runs 13 residues. Trimming at V came to 8 bases and at J to 1 base, leaving 2 bases not matched to a gene. For the CDR3, the DNA is TGCGCCAGCGGGGACAGGCGCACAGATACGCAGTATTTT. It translates to CASGDRRTDTQYF.

This chain uses TRBV28 with TRBJ2-7, with TRBD2 identical over 11 bases. V was pared by 2 bases and J by 2 bases, with 2 bases of the junction left unmatched. The CDR3 has 15 residues. CDR1 is MDHEN and CDR2 is SYDVKM in the germline V gene. The CDR3 protein is CASSLTGLAAYEQYF. DNA for the CDR3: TGTGCCAGCAGTTTAACGGGACTAGCGGCCTACGAGCAGTACTTC.

In its sample, this clone was seen once. This chain connects TRBV11-2 to TRBJ2-7; D is possibly TRBD1 (5 bases). The CDR3 length is 13 residues. The V end lost 6 bases, the J end lost 2 bases, and 11 bases lay between the germline ends. The V gene's germline CDR1 is SGHAT and CDR2 FQNNGV. Here the CDR3 DNA reads TGTGCCAGCAGTTTGACAGTGACCTACGAGCAGTACTTC. Translating gives CASSLTVTYEQYF.

The genes are TRBV6-1 and TRBJ1-2; tentatively, D is TRBD1 (5 bases). CDR3 length: 14 residues. Germline CDR1 MNHNS, CDR2 SASEGT. Deletions cut 8 bases from V and 0 bases from J, with 13 bases between. CDR3 DNA: TGTGCCAGCGGAAGGGGAGAGCCTAACTATGGCTACACCTTC. It codes for CASGRGEPNYGYTF.

The genes are TRBV18 and TRBJ2-3; D might be TRBD1 (6 bases). Germline V gene data show CDR1 as KGHSH and CDR2 as LQKENI. CDR3 size: 16 residues. The germline V and J ends were trimmed by 2 bases and 2 bases, with 14 bases remaining between them. The CDR3, as DNA: TGTGCCAGCTCACCAGATTGGGCAGGGGCCACAGATACGCAGTATTTT. Translation gives CASSPDWAGATDTQYF. Full variable domain (remainder filled in from reference TRBV18 and TRBJ2-3): NAGVMQNPRHLVRRRGQEARLRCSPMKGHSHVYWYRQLPEEGLKFMVYLQKENIIDESGMPKERFSAEFPKEGPSILRIQQVVRGDSAAYFCASSPDWAGATDTQYFGPGTRLTVL.

This clone was seen more than once but under ten times. The chain employs TRBV6-5 and TRBJ1-5, with 10 bases that match TRBD1. The CDR3 is made up of 14 amino acids. The germline V gene encodes CDR1 MNHEY and CDR2 SVGAGI. V dropped 8 bases and J dropped 8; count of bases not matched to a gene: 9. The CDR3 protein is CASCWTGGGKPQHF. The CDR3 DNA is TGTGCCAGCTGTTGGACAGGGGGTGGAAAGCCCCAGCATTTT.

This chain links TRBV2 with TRBJ2-7; D is tentatively TRBD1 or TRBD2 (5 bases each). The CDR3 is 16 amino acids. Germline CDR1 and CDR2: SNHLY and FYNNEI. The V end lost 6 bases, the J end lost 4 bases, and 22 bases lay between the germline ends. The DNA for the CDR3 is TGTGCCAGCAGCGGGGACCGGGACCTTCCTTCTTACGAGCAGTACTTC. Protein sequence: CASSGDRDLPSYEQYF.

This clone was detected only once. The chain recombines TRBV4-3 with TRBJ1-4; TRBD1 matches 7 bases. This CDR3 contains 14 residues. Germline CDR1 is LGHNA and CDR2 is YSLEER. After removal of 4 bases from V and 8 bases from J, the junction contained 7 bases not matched to a gene. The CDR3, as DNA: TGCGCCAGCAGCCGAACAGGGGTAAAGGAAAAACTGTTTTTT. Translating it yields CASSRTGVKEKLFF.

This clone came up a few times. The chain couples TRBV19 to TRBJ2-6; unclear D gene. Trimming took 3 bases from V and 0 from J, leaving 6 bases between them. The CDR3 sequence is 15 residues long. In germline, CDR1 is LNHDA, CDR2 SQIVND (reference sequence). CDR3 in amino acids: CASSMSVSGANVLTF. As DNA, the CDR3 is TGTGCCAGTAGTATGTCTGTCTCTGGGGCCAACGTCCTGACTTTC.

This chain uses TRBV14 with TRBJ2-1; the D gene is possibly TRBD1 (5 bases). The V gene's germline CDR1 is SGHDN and CDR2 FVKESK. This CDR3 is built from 15 residues. Between the trimmed V and J ends, which lost 4 bases and 7 bases, there was a span of 17 bases. The DNA for the CDR3 is TGTGCCAGCAGCCCCCTGTCCGGAAAGGGGAATGAGCAGTTCTTC. This gives the protein CASSPLSGKGNEQFF.

V is TRBV7-2 and J is TRBJ2-7; D may be TRBD1 (6 bases). The length of the CDR3 is 11 residues. Trimming removed 6 bases from V and 6 bases from J, with 9 bases in between. Germline V gene sequence: CDR1 SGHTA, CDR2 FQGNSA. DNA of the CDR3: TGTGCCAGCAGAAGGACAGTCGAGCAGTACTTC. It specifies CASRRTVEQYF.

This clone was counted once. The V call is TRBV11-2, the J call TRBJ2-1; D is unclear. Germline V CDR1 and CDR2: SGHAT, FQNNGV. V dropped 0 bases and J dropped 1 base, with 4 bases sitting between them. The CDR3 is 14 amino acids. The chain's CDR3 is CASSLELSYNEQFF. The CDR3 bases are TGTGCCAGCAGCTTAGAACTTTCCTACAATGAGCAGTTCTTC.